This T cell receptor (beta chain) appears in the sequencing data of a study of cytomegalovirus exposure and HLA in healthy donors. Regarding the study as a whole: It was 150 to 200 TCR beta chains that were listed as cytomegalovirus-associated. Most sequenced TCRs were rare (though some public TCRs occurred in many donors).

V was clipped by 2 bases and J by 3 bases, with 12 bases between them. Germline V gene sequence: CDR1 LNHDA, CDR2 SQIVND (reference sequence). The CDR3 length is 15 residues. It was with 60 Vbeta and 13 Jbeta primers that the PCR ran. Clones were read by immunoSEQ multiplex PCR, and TCRdb kept only the in-frame ones, dropping some. The repertoire holds around 200,000 clones, with 82% as singletons. Despite likely unrecorded immune exposures, the donors were nominally healthy at the time of sampling. About this clone itself: Its cognate antigen is unknown.

This receptor was identified in a middle-aged woman in good health and CMV-seronegative. J is TRBJ2-3 and V is TRBV19; possibly TRBD1 for D (6 bases). Specimen: PBMCs. CDR3 in DNA: TGTGCCAGTAGTATACAGACAGGCCGAACAGATACGCAGTATTTT. Protein sequence: CASSIQTGRTDTQYF.